This TCR beta chain was captured by sequencing in a study of blood T cell repertoires in COVID-19. Background on the study: The analysed material was cDNA or gDNA that came from T cells, B-cell-depleted T cells, or PBMCs.

This clone was counted between two and nine times. Living in about two dozen US areas, the participants were between roughly 18 and 90 years of age. In Cohort 3, a recovered donor had either two negative PCRs, clearance, or symptom resolution. Assay: immunoSEQ multiplex PCR; the TCRdb copy retains only in-frame clones and omits some. This sample has some 200,000 clones; about 81% occur once, and the top ten carry roughly 8.7%. V lost 3 bases and J 4 bases, leaving 9 bases between the germline ends. Germline loops: CDR1 DFQATT, CDR2 SNEGSKA (reference sequence). The CDR3 is made up of 12 amino acids. The V call is TRBV20-1, the J call TRBJ1-2; D is uncertain. Sample: PBMCs or T cells enriched from blood (not recorded which). This TCR came from a man aged 40-50 years who had recovered from COVID-19. CDR3 amino acids: CSASFSTYGYTF. The CDR3 DNA follows: TGCAGTGCTAGTTTCTCTACCTATGGCTACACCTTC.